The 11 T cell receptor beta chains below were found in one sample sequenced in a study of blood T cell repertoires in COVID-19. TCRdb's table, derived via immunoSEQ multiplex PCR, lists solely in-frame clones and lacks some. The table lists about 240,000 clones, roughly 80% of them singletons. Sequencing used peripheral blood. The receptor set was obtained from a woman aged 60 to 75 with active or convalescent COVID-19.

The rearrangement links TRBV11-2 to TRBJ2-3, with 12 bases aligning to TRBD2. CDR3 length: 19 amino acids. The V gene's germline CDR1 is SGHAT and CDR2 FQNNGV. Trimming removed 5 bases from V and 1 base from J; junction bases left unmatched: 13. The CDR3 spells CASSPRWLAGGRGTDTQYF. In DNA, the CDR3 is TGTGCCAGCAGCCCTAGGTGGCTAGCGGGGGGGCGCGGCACAGATACGCAGTATTTT. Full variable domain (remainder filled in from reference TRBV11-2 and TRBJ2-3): EAGVAQSPRYKIIEKRQSVAFWCNPISGHATLYWYQQILGQGPKLLIQFQNNGVVDDSQLPKDRFSAERLKGVDSTLKIQPAKLEDSAVYLCASSPRWLAGGRGTDTQYFGPGTRLTVL.

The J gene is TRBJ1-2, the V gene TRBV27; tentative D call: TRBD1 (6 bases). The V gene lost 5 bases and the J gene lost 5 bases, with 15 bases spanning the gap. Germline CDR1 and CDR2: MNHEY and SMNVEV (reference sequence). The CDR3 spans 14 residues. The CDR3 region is CASSSAQGRYGYTF. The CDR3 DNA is TGTGCCAGCAGTAGCGCACAGGGCCGATATGGCTACACCTTC.

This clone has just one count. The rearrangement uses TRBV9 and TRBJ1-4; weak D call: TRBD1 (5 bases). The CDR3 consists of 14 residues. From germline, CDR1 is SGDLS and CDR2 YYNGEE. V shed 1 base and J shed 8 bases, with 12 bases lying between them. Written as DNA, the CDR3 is TGTGCCAGCAGCGTATCAAGGGGAGGGGAAAAACTGTTTTTT. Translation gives CASSVSRGGEKLFF.

The CDR3, as DNA: TGTGCCTGGAGCCGACAGTTACTTTCCGGAAACACCATATATTTT. It is translated as CAWSRQLLSGNTIYF. The chain uses TRBV30 and TRBJ1-3, with D possibly matching TRBD1 (5 bases). Germline CDR1 GTSNPN, CDR2 SVGIG (reference sequence). The length of the CDR3 is 15 residues. Trimming left V 3 bases short and J 4 bases short, with 16 bases between.

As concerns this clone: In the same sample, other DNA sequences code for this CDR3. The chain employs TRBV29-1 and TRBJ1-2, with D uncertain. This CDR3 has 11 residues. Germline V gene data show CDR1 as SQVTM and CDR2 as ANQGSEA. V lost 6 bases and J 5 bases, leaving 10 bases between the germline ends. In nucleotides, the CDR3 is TGCAGCGTATACGGCGGTTATGGCTACACCTTC. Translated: CSVYGGYGYTF.

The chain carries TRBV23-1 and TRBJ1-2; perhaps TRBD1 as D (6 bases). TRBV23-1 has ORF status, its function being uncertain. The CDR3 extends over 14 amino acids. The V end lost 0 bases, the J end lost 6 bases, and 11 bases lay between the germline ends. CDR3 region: CASSQSVGGDGYTF. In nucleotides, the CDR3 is TGCGCCAGCAGTCAATCGGTAGGGGGTGATGGCTACACCTTC.

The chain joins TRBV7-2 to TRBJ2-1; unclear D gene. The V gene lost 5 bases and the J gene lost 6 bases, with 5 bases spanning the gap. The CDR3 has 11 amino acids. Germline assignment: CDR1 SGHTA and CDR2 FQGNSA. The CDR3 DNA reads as TGTGCCAGCAGCCCCTCCAATGAGCAGTTCTTC. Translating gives CASSPSNEQFF.

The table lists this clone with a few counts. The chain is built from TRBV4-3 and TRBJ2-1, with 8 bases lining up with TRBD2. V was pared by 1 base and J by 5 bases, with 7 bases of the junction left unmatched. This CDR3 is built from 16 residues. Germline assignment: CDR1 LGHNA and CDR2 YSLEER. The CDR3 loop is CASSQVTGGPNNEQFF. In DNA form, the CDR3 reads TGCGCCAGCAGCCAAGTAACGGGGGGGCCAAACAATGAGCAGTTCTTC.

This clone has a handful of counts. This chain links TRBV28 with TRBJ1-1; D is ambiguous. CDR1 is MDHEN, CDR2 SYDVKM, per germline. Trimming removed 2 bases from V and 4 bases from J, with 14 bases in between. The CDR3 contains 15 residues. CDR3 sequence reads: CASSLAKGRGTEAFF. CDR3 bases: TGTGCCAGCAGTTTAGCCAAGGGTCGGGGCACTGAAGCTTTCTTT. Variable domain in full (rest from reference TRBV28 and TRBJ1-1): DVKVTQSSRYLVKRTGEKVFLECVQDMDHENMFWYRQDPGLGLRLIYFSYDVKMKEKGDIPEGYSVSREKKERFSLILESASTNQTSMYLCASSLAKGRGTEAFFGQGTRLTVV.

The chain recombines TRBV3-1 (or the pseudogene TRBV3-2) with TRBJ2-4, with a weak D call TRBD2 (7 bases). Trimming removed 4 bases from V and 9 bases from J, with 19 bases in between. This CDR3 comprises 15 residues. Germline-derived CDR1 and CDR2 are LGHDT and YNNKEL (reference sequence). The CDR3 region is CASSPLTGGGGIQYF. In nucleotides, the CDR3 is TGTGCCAGCAGCCCCCTCACGGGGGGAGGGGGCATTCAGTACTTC.

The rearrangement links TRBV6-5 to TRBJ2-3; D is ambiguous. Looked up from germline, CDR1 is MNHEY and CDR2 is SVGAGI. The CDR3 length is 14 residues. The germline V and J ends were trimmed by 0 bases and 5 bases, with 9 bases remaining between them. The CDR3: CASSYSMSGDTQYF. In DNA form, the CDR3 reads TGTGCCAGCAGTTACTCGATGTCCGGAGATACGCAGTATTTT.